A single sample is the source of the 28 T cell receptor beta chains below, sequenced in a study of blood T cell repertoires in COVID-19. The repertoire was sequenced with immunoSEQ multiplex PCR; TCRdb's copy has only in-frame clones and lacks some. The repertoire holds about 120,000 clones, about 90% seen once, with around 0.81% in the top ten. Sequences were obtained from peripheral blood. These receptors came from a woman between 45 and 65 years old with active or convalescent COVID-19.

J is TRBJ1-6 and V is TRBV7-2, with D maybe TRBD1 (5 bases). CDR1 is SGHTA, CDR2 FQGNSA, per germline. Trimming cost V 0 bases and J 9 bases, with 15 bases left between them. The CDR3 is 16 amino acids. CDR3 region: CASSLALWQGGSPLHF. The CDR3 DNA follows: TGTGCCAGCAGCTTAGCGTTGTGGCAGGGTGGTTCACCCCTCCACTTT.

This sequence joins TRBV9 and TRBJ1-6; no definite D call. The CDR3 has 14 residues. The germline V gene encodes CDR1 SGDLS and CDR2 YYNGEE. Deletions cut 0 bases from V and 3 bases from J, with 4 bases between. This chain's CDR3 is CASSVGVYNSPLHF. The CDR3, as DNA: TGTGCCAGCAGCGTAGGAGTCTATAATTCACCCCTCCACTTT.

V is TRBV6-1 and J is TRBJ2-1; TRBD1 agrees at 9 bases. CDR1 is MNHNS and CDR2 is SASEGT in the germline V gene. This CDR3 region has 16 residues. J gave up 2 bases and V 6 bases, and 8 bases lay outside the gene matches. The CDR3 DNA reads as TGTGCCAGCAGAGAACAACAGGGGGCTACCTACAATGAGCAGTTCTTC. It is translated as CASREQQGATYNEQFF.

The V call is TRBV2, the J call TRBJ2-3; 8 nucleotides align to TRBD2. The V gene end was trimmed by 6 bases and the J gene end by 4 bases; junction bases not matched to a gene: 9. CDR3 length equals 15 residues. Germline V CDR1 and CDR2: SNHLY, FYNNEI. The CDR3 is CASRPAGGRADTQYF. The CDR3 DNA reads TGTGCCAGCAGGCCCGCGGGAGGCCGAGCAGATACGCAGTATTTT.

This chain joins TRBV30 and TRBJ2-6, with D possibly matching TRBD1 (5 bases). Trimming stripped 0 bases from V and 2 bases from J, with 17 bases between. This CDR3 is built from 18 residues. From germline, CDR1 is GTSNPN and CDR2 SVGIG (reference sequence). The DNA for the CDR3 is TGTGCCTGGAGTGTTCGACGGACCCTAGGGGCTGGGGCCAACGTCCTGACTTTC. Amino acid sequence: CAWSVRRTLGAGANVLTF. Filled out from reference TRBV30 and TRBJ2-6, the complete variable domain reads SQTIHQWPATLVQPVGSPLSLECTVEGTSNPNLYWYRQAAGRGLQLLFYSVGIGQISSEVPQNLSASRPQDRQFILSSKKLLLSDSGFYLCAWSVRRTLGAGANVLTFGAGSRLTVL.

The rearrangement uses TRBV28 and TRBJ2-1, with D perhaps matching TRBD2 (7 bases). V lost 6 bases, J lost 5 bases, and 23 bases lay in between. CDR3 length: 17 residues. Per the germline V gene, CDR1 is MDHEN and CDR2 is SYDVKM. CDR3 nucleotide sequence: TGTGCCAGCAGCCCTCGGATCGGGGGGCCCCTAAACAATGAGCAGTTCTTC. Amino acid sequence: CASSPRIGGPLNNEQFF. Using reference TRBV28 and TRBJ2-1 for the parts outside the CDR3, the full variable domain is DVKVTQSSRYLVKRTGEKVFLECVQDMDHENMFWYRQDPGLGLRLIYFSYDVKMKEKGDIPEGYSVSREKKERFSLILESASTNQTSMYLCASSPRIGGPLNNEQFFGPGTRLTVL.

The DNA for the CDR3 is TGTGCCAGCAGTTTACCGGGGAGTGAGCAGTTCTTC. This sequence encodes CASSLPGSEQFF. The chain recombines TRBV27 with TRBJ2-1, with D perhaps matching TRBD2 (5 bases). CDR3 length: 12 amino acids. The V gene lost 2 bases and the J gene lost 9 bases, with 8 bases spanning the gap. Germline V gene lookup returns CDR1 MNHEY and CDR2 SMNVEV (reference sequence).

V gene TRBV19 combines with J gene TRBJ1-2; no firm D call. V was pared by 1 base and J by 0 bases, with 12 bases between. Germline lookup yields CDR1 LNHDA and CDR2 SQIVND (reference sequence). The CDR3 is 16 amino acids. CDR3 protein: CASSIGGWKANYGYTF. CDR3 nucleotides: TGTGCCAGTAGTATAGGAGGATGGAAAGCTAACTATGGCTACACCTTC. The full variable domain, in which reference TRBV19 and TRBJ1-2 provide the parts outside the CDR3, is DGGITQSPKYLFRKEGQNVTLSCEQNLNHDAMYWYRQDPGQGLRLIYYSQIVNDFQKGDIAEGYSVSREKKESFPLTVTSAQKNPTAFYLCASSIGGWKANYGYTFGSGTRLTVV.

The V gene is TRBV5-6, the J gene TRBJ1-1, with 9 bases aligning to TRBD1. V was clipped by 2 bases and J by 5 bases; unmatched bases: 7. Germline V CDR1 and CDR2: SGHDT, YYEEEE. CDR3 length equals 15 residues. As DNA, the CDR3 is TGTGCCAGCAGCTTCGACACAGGGGGCTATACTGAAGCTTTCTTT. This gives the protein CASSFDTGGYTEAFF.

This clone was found once. This chain connects TRBV2 to TRBJ2-3; 11 nucleotides line up with TRBD2. The CDR3 runs to 18 residues. CDR1 and CDR2 (germline): SNHLY, FYNNEI. J was trimmed by 5 bases and V by 3 bases; bases with no gene match: 13. This CDR3 is CASSEGLAEIPLLDTQYF. The CDR3 DNA is TGTGCCAGCAGTGAGGGACTAGCGGAGATACCATTGTTAGATACGCAGTATTTT.

V and J are TRBV3-1 (or the pseudogene TRBV3-2) and TRBJ1-1; tentatively, D is TRBD1 (5 bases). Germline V gene sequence: CDR1 LGHDT, CDR2 YNNKEL (reference sequence). CDR3 length equals 14 residues. V was clipped by 1 base and J by 2 bases, with 8 bases between them. CDR3 sequence reads: CASSQVGTNTEAFF. The CDR3 DNA is TGTGCCAGCAGCCAAGTAGGGACTAACACTGAAGCTTTCTTT.

The chain links TRBV6-1 to TRBJ2-7; D perhaps matches TRBD1 (8 bases). Germline V gene data show CDR1 as MNHNS and CDR2 as SASEGT. The CDR3 is made up of 15 amino acids. V was cut by 1 base and J by 2 bases, with 12 bases left in between. CDR3 sequence (DNA): TGTGCCAGCAGTGAAGACAGGGGGGGGGCCTACGAGCAGTACTTC. It codes for CASSEDRGGAYEQYF.

The chain joins TRBV5-1 to TRBJ2-7, with no clear D. Looked up from germline, CDR1 is SGHRS and CDR2 is YFSETQ. CDR3 length: 13 residues. Trimming stripped 0 bases from V and 4 bases from J, with 8 bases between. DNA for the CDR3: TGCGCCAGCAGCTTGGGAGACATATACGAGCAGTACTTC. Translating it yields CASSLGDIYEQYF.

V and J are TRBV11-2 and TRBJ2-7; TRBD2 might be the D (6 bases). V gave up 4 bases and J gave up 6 bases, with 28 bases separating them. Germline CDR1 is SGHAT and CDR2 is FQNNGV. There are 18 residues in the CDR3. The CDR3 loop is CASSSRVGGDRGFGEQYF. The CDR3 coding sequence is TGTGCCAGCAGCTCCCGGGTGGGGGGAGATAGAGGTTTTGGCGAGCAGTACTTC.

This clone was recorded once. This rearrangement joins TRBV6-5 to TRBJ1-6; D remains ambiguous. CDR3 length: 12 amino acids. The V gene lost 6 bases and the J gene lost 7 bases, with 7 bases spanning the gap. The germline V gene encodes CDR1 MNHEY and CDR2 SVGAGI. CDR3 sequence: CASSPRNSPLHF. CDR3 nucleotide sequence: TGTGCCAGCAGCCCGCGGAATTCACCCCTCCACTTT.

This chain uses TRBV27 with TRBJ2-5, with D uncertain. Trimming removed 9 bases at V and 4 bases at J, with 12 bases between. The CDR3 runs 12 residues. Per germline, CDR1 MNHEY and CDR2 SMNVEV (reference sequence). The CDR3 loop is CASSAYGETQYF. CDR3 nucleotides: TGTGCCAGTTCAGCGTACGGAGAGACCCAGTACTTC.

V is TRBV2 and J is TRBJ2-7; D unresolved. V was shortened by 6 bases and J by 4 bases, with 10 bases between the two germline ends. Per germline, CDR1 SNHLY and CDR2 FYNNEI. The CDR3 is made up of 12 amino acids. The CDR3 nucleotides are TGTGCCAGCAGCTCCTTCCTATACGAGCAGTACTTC. Translating gives CASSSFLYEQYF. Complete variable domain (other parts from reference TRBV2 and TRBJ2-7): EPEVTQTPSHQVTQMGQEVILRCVPISNHLYFYWYRQILGQKVEFLVSFYNNEISEKSEIFDDQFSVERPDGSNFTLKIRSTKLEDSAMYFCASSSFLYEQYFGPGTRLTVT.

V gene TRBV29-1 combines with J gene TRBJ2-4; 10 positions match TRBD2. Trimming at V came to 7 bases and at J to 8 bases, leaving 14 bases not matched to a gene. The CDR3 is made up of 15 amino acids. Germline V gives CDR1 SQVTM, CDR2 ANQGSEA. CDR3: CSAPGLAGEGDIQYF. The DNA of the CDR3 is TGCAGCGCCCCCGGGCTAGCGGGAGAGGGGGACATTCAGTACTTC. The full variable domain, with the rest looked up from reference TRBV29-1 and TRBJ2-4, is SAVISQKPSRDICQRGTSLTIQCQVDSQVTMMFWYRQQPGQSLTLIATANQGSEATYESGFVIDKFPISRPNLTFSTLTVSNMSPEDSSIYLCSAPGLAGEGDIQYFGAGTRLSVL.

The genes are TRBV28 and TRBJ1-1; a possible D gene is TRBD1 (5 bases). Germline CDR1 is MDHEN and CDR2 is SYDVKM. V was shortened by 7 bases and J by 1 base, with 10 bases between the two germline ends. This CDR3 is built from 13 residues. CDR3 protein: CASTSGGNTEAFF. For the CDR3, the DNA is TGTGCCAGCACCTCGGGGGGGAACACTGAAGCTTTCTTT. Variable domain in full (rest from reference TRBV28 and TRBJ1-1): DVKVTQSSRYLVKRTGEKVFLECVQDMDHENMFWYRQDPGLGLRLIYFSYDVKMKEKGDIPEGYSVSREKKERFSLILESASTNQTSMYLCASTSGGNTEAFFGQGTRLTVV.

The chain combines TRBV2 with TRBJ2-3; D perhaps matches TRBD2 (5 bases). Germline assignment: CDR1 SNHLY and CDR2 FYNNEI. Deletions cut 9 bases from V and 0 bases from J, with 13 bases between. There are 14 residues in the CDR3. CDR3 coding DNA: TGTGCCAGGAGGACTGGTTCAAGCACAGATACGCAGTATTTT. This sequence encodes CARRTGSSTDTQYF.

The chain is built from TRBV7-2 and TRBJ2-7; the match to TRBD1 covers 7 bases. J lost 2 bases, V lost 5 bases, and 6 bases had no gene match. The V gene's germline CDR1 is SGHTA and CDR2 FQGNSA. The CDR3 runs to 14 residues. This CDR3 is CASSPKTGTYEQYF. The CDR3, as DNA: TGTGCCAGCAGCCCAAAGACAGGGACCTACGAGCAGTACTTC. The whole variable domain, remainder taken from reference TRBV7-2 and TRBJ2-7, is GAGVSQSPSNKVTEKGKDVELRCDPISGHTALYWYRQSLGQGLEFLIYFQGNSAPDKSGLPSDRFSAERTGGSVSTLTIQRTQQEDSAVYLCASSPKTGTYEQYFGPGTRLTVT.

The V gene is TRBV25-1, the J gene TRBJ1-2; 7 nucleotides agree with TRBD1. V trimming: 8 bases; J trimming: 3 bases; junction bases outside the gene matches: 3. The CDR3 length is 12 residues. Germline V gene data show CDR1 as MGHDK and CDR2 as SYGVNS. The CDR3 bases are TGTGCCAGCTATACAGGGGACTATGGCTACACCTTC. This translates into CASYTGDYGYTF.

V and J are TRBV7-9 and TRBJ2-7; 9 bases agree with TRBD1. Germline V lookup: CDR1 SEHNR, CDR2 FQNEAQ (reference sequence). CDR3 length equals 15 residues. V was pared by 5 bases and J by 4 bases, with 9 bases of the junction left unmatched. CDR3 sequence: CASSPYRGQAYEQYF. The CDR3 DNA follows: TGTGCCAGCAGCCCCTACAGGGGGCAGGCATACGAGCAGTACTTC.

The chain employs TRBV7-6 and TRBJ1-2; no clear D gene. Trimming removed 1 base from V and 3 bases from J, with 9 bases in between. This CDR3 is built from 14 residues. Germline CDR1 reads SGHVS; CDR2 reads FNYEAQ. The CDR3: CASSLVPGDYGYTF. In DNA, the CDR3 is TGTGCCAGCAGCTTAGTTCCGGGAGACTATGGCTACACCTTC.

This clone was detected once. The chain links TRBV7-2 to TRBJ2-7; 14 bases agree with TRBD2. V lost 1 base and J lost 7; bases outside the gene matches: 3. Germline values: CDR1 SGHTA, CDR2 FQGNSA. The CDR3 consists of 15 residues. This chain's CDR3 is CASSLVGTSGGEQYF. CDR3 nucleotide sequence: TGTGCCAGCAGCTTAGTGGGGACTAGCGGGGGAGAGCAGTACTTC. The full variable domain, in which reference TRBV7-2 and TRBJ2-7 provide the parts outside the CDR3, is GAGVSQSPSNKVTEKGKDVELRCDPISGHTALYWYRQSLGQGLEFLIYFQGNSAPDKSGLPSDRFSAERTGGSVSTLTIQRTQQEDSAVYLCASSLVGTSGGEQYFGPGTRLTVT.

The chain carries TRBV9 and TRBJ1-1; tentatively, D is TRBD1 (6 bases). V was clipped by 4 bases and J by 3 bases, with 16 bases between them. Looked up from germline, CDR1 is SGDLS and CDR2 is YYNGEE. This CDR3 comprises 15 residues. The chain's CDR3 is CASSIRTGRDTEAFF. CDR3 nucleotide sequence: TGTGCCAGCAGCATACGCACAGGGAGGGACACTGAAGCTTTCTTT.

The chain combines TRBV12-3 or TRBV12-4 with TRBJ2-7; 7 nucleotides align to TRBD1. This CDR3 spans 13 amino acids. V lost 5 bases, J lost 3 bases, and 4 bases stayed unmatched. As DNA, the CDR3 is TGTGCCAGCAGTCCCGGGACAGTCTACGAGCAGTACTTC. Its translation is CASSPGTVYEQYF.

The chain links TRBV4-3 to TRBJ2-2; TRBD2 might be the D (5 bases). From germline, CDR1 is LGHNA and CDR2 YSLEER. This CDR3 has 17 amino acids. V shed 0 bases and J shed 4 bases, with 15 bases lying between them. The CDR3 DNA follows: TGCGCCAGCAGCCAAGATAGGCAGCGGTACCTCACCGGGGAGCTGTTTTTT. Translation gives CASSQDRQRYLTGELFF.